A single sample is the source of the 13 T cell receptor beta chains below, sequenced in a study of cytomegalovirus exposure and HLA in healthy donors. PCR involved 60 Vbeta and 13 Jbeta primers. The assay was immunoSEQ multiplex PCR, and TCRdb's table has in-frame clones only and misses some. The table lists about 140,000 clones, around 70% of them singletons. Sequencing used PBMCs. The receptors originated from a man aged 35 to 55 in good health and CMV-seronegative.

The V call is TRBV6-6, the J call TRBJ1-2; 7 nucleotides match TRBD1. The V and J ends lost 7 bases and 5 bases, in that order; junction bases with no gene match: 7. This CDR3 contains 13 residues. Germline CDR1 MNHNY, CDR2 SVGAGI (reference sequence). For the CDR3, the DNA is TGTGCCAGCACCAAAGGACAGGAATATGGCTACACCTTC. Encoded protein: CASTKGQEYGYTF.

CDR3 in DNA: TGTGCCATCAGTGAGATGAGAGGGAACACTGAAGCTTTCTTT. This gives the protein CAISEMRGNTEAFF. The chain carries TRBV10-3 and TRBJ1-1, with D uncertain. V was clipped by 2 bases and J by 1 base, with 8 bases between them. The germline V gene has CDR1 ENHRY and CDR2 SYGVKD. The CDR3 has 14 residues.

The chain is built from TRBV27 and TRBJ2-7, with 12 nucleotides matching TRBD2. The V gene end was trimmed by 5 bases and the J gene end by 2 bases; junction bases not matched to a gene: 19. The CDR3 is 20 amino acids. Germline V CDR1 and CDR2: MNHEY, SMNVEV (reference sequence). As DNA, the CDR3 is TGTGCCAGCAGTGCAGGGACAGGGCGTCTAGCGGGAGGGGTTCCCTACGAGCAGTACTTC. It translates to CASSAGTGRLAGGVPYEQYF.

This chain connects TRBV4-1 to TRBJ1-5; possible D gene TRBD1, 6 bases. In germline, CDR1 is MGHRA, CDR2 YSYEKL. The CDR3 covers 17 residues. Trimming stripped 0 bases from V and 0 bases from J, with 12 bases between. The CDR3 DNA follows: TGCGCCAGCAGCCAAGACCGGGACACATATAGCAATCAGCCCCAGCATTTT. This codes for CASSQDRDTYSNQPQHF.

Only a few counts were recorded for this clone. The V and J genes are TRBV5-1 and TRBJ2-7; tentative D call: TRBD1 (5 bases). The CDR3 totals 15 residues. Looked up from germline, CDR1 is SGHRS and CDR2 is YFSETQ. The V end was cut by 4 bases, the J end by 2 bases, with 16 bases between. The CDR3 is CASSPEWGTPYEQYF. The CDR3 DNA sequence: TGCGCCAGCAGCCCCGAGTGGGGCACCCCCTACGAGCAGTACTTC. Drawing the rest from reference TRBV5-1 and TRBJ2-7, the complete variable domain is KAGVTQTPRYLIKTRGQQVTLSCSPISGHRSVSWYQQTPGQGLQFLFEYFSETQRNKGNFPGRFSGRQFSNSRSEMNVSTLELGDSALYLCASSPEWGTPYEQYFGPGTRLTVT.

This chain uses TRBV6-5 with TRBJ2-1; the match to TRBD1 covers 9 bases. From germline, CDR1 is MNHEY and CDR2 SVGAGI. This CDR3 is 13 amino acids long. V lost 6 bases and J lost 15; bases outside the gene matches: 12. CDR3 bases: TGTGCCAGCAGCCCGGGACAGGGAACGGGCACGTTCTTC. It specifies CASSPGQGTGTFF.

This clone occurred a few times. The chain recombines TRBV5-6 with TRBJ2-3, with 10 bases lining up with TRBD2. Germline V gene data show CDR1 as SGHDT and CDR2 as YYEEEE. This CDR3 is built from 14 residues. J lost 3 bases, V lost 9 bases, and 7 bases had no gene match. CDR3 protein: CATSSGGATDTQYF. CDR3 bases: TGTGCCACCTCGAGCGGGGGGGCGACAGATACGCAGTATTTT.

This clone was seen only once. The chain has TRBV19 and TRBJ2-3; weak D call: TRBD1 (6 bases). Between the trimmed V and J ends, which lost 7 bases and 4 bases, there was a span of 15 bases. This CDR3 has 14 amino acids. Per germline, CDR1 LNHDA and CDR2 SQIVND (reference sequence). CDR3 DNA sequence: TGTGCCAGTAAAGAACAGGCAGGGGCAGATACGCAGTATTTT. Translating it yields CASKEQAGADTQYF.

The J gene is TRBJ1-4, the V gene TRBV5-1; 10 bases align to TRBD1. Per germline, CDR1 SGHRS and CDR2 YFSETQ. The junction had 17 bases not matched to a gene; V was cut back by 7 bases and J by 8 bases. CDR3 length: 17 amino acids. CDR3 in amino acids: CASSSGTGASGTEKLFF. The CDR3 DNA reads TGCGCCAGCTCCTCCGGGACAGGGGCTTCAGGGACCGAAAAACTGTTTTTT.

This chain links TRBV30 with TRBJ2-4; D is unresolved. The ends were cut back, 2 bases at V and 7 bases at J, with 12 bases in the middle. CDR1 is GTSNPN and CDR2 is SVGIG in the germline V gene (reference sequence). The CDR3 totals 13 residues. The CDR3 spells CAWSPQIRNIQYF. As DNA, the CDR3 is TGTGCCTGGAGTCCCCAAATCAGGAACATTCAGTACTTC.

This chain links TRBV19 with TRBJ1-1, with D unresolved. The V gene's germline CDR1 is LNHDA and CDR2 SQIVND (reference sequence). The CDR3 is 15 amino acids. The ends were cut back, 0 bases at V and 2 bases at J, with 10 bases in the middle. CDR3 loop: CASSIDIRGNTEAFF. In DNA form, the CDR3 reads TGTGCCAGTAGTATAGATATCCGGGGAAACACTGAAGCTTTCTTT.

The chain is built from TRBV28 and TRBJ1-1; no clear D gene. This CDR3 has 11 amino acids. The germline V gene has CDR1 MDHEN and CDR2 SYDVKM. V gave up 8 bases and J gave up 11 bases, with 15 bases separating them. DNA for the CDR3: TGTGCCAGCCTGGGCCCTATCATGGCTTTCTTT. Residues: CASLGPIMAFF.

For the CDR3, the DNA is TGTGCCAGCAGTCAGACAGGGCATGGCAATCAGCCCCAGCATTTT. Protein sequence: CASSQTGHGNQPQHF. The J gene is TRBJ1-5, the V gene TRBV6-5; TRBD1 agrees at 7 bases. Germline V CDR1 and CDR2: MNHEY, SVGAGI. This CDR3 is built from 15 residues. V dropped 5 bases and J dropped 2; count of bases not matched to a gene: 6.